A selection of T cell receptor beta chains follows, all from one sample in a study of immune evolution from preneoplasia to lung adenocarcinoma. Assay used: immunoSEQ multiplex PCR; TCRdb lists only in-frame clones, some missing. The sample includes more than 4,000 clones, under 85% of them seen just once. The sample was FFPE minimally invasive lung adenocarcinoma tissue. All receptors derive from a person between 50 and 70 years old with lung adenocarcinoma. The CDR3 runs from the conserved cysteine through the conserved F or W. A D gene is named only where the DNA matches it firmly. Clone size, where shown, is once, few, many, or a class for clones that have expanded.

clone_size,d_call,v_call,j_call,cdr3_aa,cdr3_nt
few,NA,TRBV7-9,TRBJ1-1,CASLGGGAGTEAFF,TGTGCCAGCCTTGGGGGGGGCGCGGGGACTGAAGCTTTCTTT
NA,NA,TRBV27,TRBJ2-1,CASRGLEAYNEQFF,TGTGCCAGCAGGGGGCTAGAAGCCTACAATGAGCAGTTCTTC
NA,NA,TRBV30,TRBJ2-5,CAWQSGSETQYF,TGTGCCTGGCAGTCAGGAAGTGAGACCCAGTACTTC
NA,NA,TRBV6-1,TRBJ2-3,CASSEPGGADTQYF,TGTGCCAGCAGTGAACCAGGTGGGGCAGATACGCAGTATTTT
NA,NA,TRBV5-1,TRBJ1-3,CASSLDGASGNTIYF,TGCGCCAGCAGCTTGGACGGAGCCTCTGGAAACACCATATATTTT
large,TRBD1,TRBV7-2,TRBJ1-4,CASSGRQGNEKLFF,TGTGCCAGCAGCGGGAGACAGGGTAATGAAAAACTGTTTTTT
NA,NA,TRBV7-2,TRBJ2-7,CASSFTKGRGYEQYF,TGTGCCAGCAGCTTTACTAAGGGTCGTGGATACGAGCAGTACTTC
NA,NA,TRBV6-1,TRBJ1-6,CASSHRSRNSPLHF,TGTGCCAGCAGCCACAGGAGCCGTAATTCACCCCTCCACTTT
few,NA,TRBV5-4,TRBJ2-5,CASSLDSETQYF,TGTGCCAGCAGCTTGGATTCGGAAACCCAGTACTTC
NA,NA,TRBV10-2,TRBJ2-3,CATQLDDHTDTQYF,TGCGCCACTCAACTAGACGACCACACAGATACGCAGTATTTT
NA,NA,TRBV6-5,TRBJ1-1,CASRRGGYTEAFF,TGTGCCAGCAGGCGGGGGGGATACACTGAAGCTTTCTTT
NA,NA,TRBV11-2,TRBJ2-5,CASSLRSSLQETQYF,TGTGCCAGCAGCTTGAGGAGTTCCCTTCAAGAGACCCAGTACTTC
NA,NA,TRBV9,TRBJ1-1,CASSVAGNTEAFF,TGTGCCAGCAGCGTAGCCGGAAACACTGAAGCTTTCTTT
NA,NA,TRBV29-1,TRBJ1-2,CSGGSPENYGYTF,TGCAGCGGCGGCAGCCCGGAGAACTATGGCTACACCTTC
few,NA,TRBV29-1,TRBJ1-1,CSVEVVSAFF,TGCAGCGTTGAAGTGGTTAGTGCTTTCTTT
NA,NA,TRBV4-1,TRBJ2-3,CASSQDSGLSLSTQYF,TGCGCCAGCAGCCAAGATTCAGGTCTGAGCCTGTCTACGCAGTATTTT
few,NA,TRBV2,TRBJ2-7,CASSEALQGGQYF,TGTGCCAGCAGTGAAGCGCTTCAGGGAGGGCAGTACTTC
NA,TRBD1,TRBV28,TRBJ2-1,CASSGGQGFYNEQFF,TGTGCCAGCAGTGGGGGACAGGGATTCTACAATGAGCAGTTCTTC
NA,NA,TRBV10-2,TRBJ2-7,CASSAHLNVYEQYF,TGCGCCAGCAGTGCTCACCTGAATGTCTACGAGCAGTACTTC
NA,TRBD1,TRBV6-1,TRBJ1-1,CASSEIAGTGGVKAFF,TGTGCCAGCAGTGAGATTGCTGGAACAGGGGGGGTAAAAGCTTTCTTT
NA,NA,TRBV27,TRBJ2-7,CASARSSYEQYF,TGTGCCAGCGCTAGGAGCTCCTACGAGCAGTACTTC
NA,NA,TRBV7-3,TRBJ2-1,CASSSVGGSSYNEQFF,TGTGCCAGCAGCAGCGTTGGGGGGAGCTCCTACAATGAGCAGTTCTTC
NA,TRBD2,TRBV5-4,TRBJ2-3,CASSSGLAGVGDTQYF,TGTGCCAGCAGCTCAGGACTAGCGGGGGTGGGAGATACGCAGTATTTT
NA,TRBD1,TRBV28,TRBJ1-1,CASSTLQGVSYQNTEAFF,TGTGCCAGCAGTACCCTCCAGGGGGTTTCCTATCAGAACACTGAAGCTTTCTTT
NA,NA,TRBV7-3,TRBJ1-1,CASSFRQNTEAFF,TGTGCCAGCAGCTTCAGACAGAACACTGAAGCTTTCTTT
NA,TRBD1,TRBV6-1,TRBJ2-7,CASSEKPGTGGFEQYF,TGTGCCAGCAGTGAAAAACCCGGGACAGGGGGTTTCGAGCAGTACTTC
NA,TRBD1,TRBV7-9,TRBJ1-6,CASSPRDSLSSYNSPLHF,TGTGCCAGCAGCCCCCGGGACAGCCTAAGCTCCTATAATTCACCCCTCCACTTT
NA,NA,TRBV29-1,TRBJ1-1,CSVEEPAGTEAFF,TGCAGCGTTGAGGAGCCCGCGGGCACTGAAGCTTTCTTT
once,NA,TRBV6-5,TRBJ1-3,CANSLVSTGNTIYF,TGTGCCAACAGCCTAGTCAGTACGGGAAACACCATATATTTT
NA,TRBD1,TRBV5-1,TRBJ2-7,CASSLLPTGGAYEQYF,TGCGCCAGCAGCTTACTACCGACAGGGGGCGCGTACGAGCAGTACTTC
NA,TRBD2,TRBV29-1,TRBJ2-3,CSVQIRGGFSSTDTQYF,TGCAGCGTTCAGATACGGGGGGGGTTCTCTAGCACAGATACGCAGTATTTT
NA,TRBD1,TRBV7-9,TRBJ2-3,CASSLTGQGAIDTQYF,TGTGCCAGCAGCCTAACGGGACAGGGGGCGATAGATACGCAGTATTTT
NA,TRBD2,TRBV28,TRBJ2-7,CASSLRSGITYEQYF,TGTGCCAGCAGTTTAAGGAGCGGGATCACCTACGAGCAGTACTTC